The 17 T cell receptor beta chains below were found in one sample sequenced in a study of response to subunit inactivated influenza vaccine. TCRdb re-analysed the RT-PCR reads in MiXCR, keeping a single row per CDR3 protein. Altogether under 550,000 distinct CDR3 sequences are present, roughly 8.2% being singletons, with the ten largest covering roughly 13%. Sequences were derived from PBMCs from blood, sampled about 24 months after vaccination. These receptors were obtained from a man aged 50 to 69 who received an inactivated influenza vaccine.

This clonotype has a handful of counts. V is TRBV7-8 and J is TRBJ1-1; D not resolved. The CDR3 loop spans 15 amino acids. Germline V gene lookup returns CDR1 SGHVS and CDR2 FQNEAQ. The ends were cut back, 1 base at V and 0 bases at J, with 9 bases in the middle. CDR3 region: CASSLVGLMNTEAFF. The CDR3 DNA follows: TGTGCCAGCAGCTTAGTTGGACTTATGAACACTGAAGCTTTCTTT. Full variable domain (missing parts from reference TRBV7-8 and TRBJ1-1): GAGVSQSPRYKVAKRGQDVALRCDPISGHVSLFWYQQALGQGPEFLTYFQNEAQLDKSGLPSDRFFAERPEGSVSTLKIQRTQQEDSAVYLCASSLVGLMNTEAFFGQGTRLTVV.

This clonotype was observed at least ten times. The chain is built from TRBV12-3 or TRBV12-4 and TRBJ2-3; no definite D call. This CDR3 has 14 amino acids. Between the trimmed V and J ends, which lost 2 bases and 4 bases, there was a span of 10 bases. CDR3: CASSLSSGSDTQYF. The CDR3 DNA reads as TGTGCCAGCAGTTTAAGCTCTGGGTCAGATACGCAGTATTTT.

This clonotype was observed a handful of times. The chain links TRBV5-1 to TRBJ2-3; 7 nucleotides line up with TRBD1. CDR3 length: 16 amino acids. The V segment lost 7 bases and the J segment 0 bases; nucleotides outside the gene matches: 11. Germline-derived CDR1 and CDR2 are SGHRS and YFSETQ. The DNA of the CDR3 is TGCGCCAGCTCCACCCCGACAGGGCCGAGCACAGATACGCAGTATTTT. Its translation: CASSTPTGPSTDTQYF.

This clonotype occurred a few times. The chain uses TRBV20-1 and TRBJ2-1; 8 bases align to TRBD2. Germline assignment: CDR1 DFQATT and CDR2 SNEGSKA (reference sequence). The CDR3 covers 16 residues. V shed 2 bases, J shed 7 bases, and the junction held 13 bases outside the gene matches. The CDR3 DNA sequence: TGCAGTGCTAGACCTCCCGGGACTAGGCTTGTGAATGAGCAGTTCTTC. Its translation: CSARPPGTRLVNEQFF.

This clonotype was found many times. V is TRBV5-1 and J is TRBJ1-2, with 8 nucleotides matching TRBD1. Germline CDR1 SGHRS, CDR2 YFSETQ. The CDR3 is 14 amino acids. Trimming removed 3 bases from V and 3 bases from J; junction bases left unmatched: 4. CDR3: CASSWQGQDYGYTF. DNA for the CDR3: TGCGCCAGCAGCTGGCAGGGACAGGACTATGGCTACACCTTC.

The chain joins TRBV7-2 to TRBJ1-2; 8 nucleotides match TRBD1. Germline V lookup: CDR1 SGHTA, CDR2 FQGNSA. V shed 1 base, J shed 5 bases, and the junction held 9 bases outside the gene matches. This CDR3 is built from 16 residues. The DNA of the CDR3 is TGTGCCAGCAGCTTAGTGGCAGGGGGCGCTGATTATGGCTACACCTTC. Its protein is CASSLVAGGADYGYTF.

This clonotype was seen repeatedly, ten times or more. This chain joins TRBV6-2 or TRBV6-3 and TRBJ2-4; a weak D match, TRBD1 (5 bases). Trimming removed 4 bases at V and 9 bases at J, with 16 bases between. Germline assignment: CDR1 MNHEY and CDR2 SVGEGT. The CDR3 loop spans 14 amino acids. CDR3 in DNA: TGTGCCAGCAGTTCCACGCGTACAGGAATCATTCAGTACTTC. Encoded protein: CASSSTRTGIIQYF.

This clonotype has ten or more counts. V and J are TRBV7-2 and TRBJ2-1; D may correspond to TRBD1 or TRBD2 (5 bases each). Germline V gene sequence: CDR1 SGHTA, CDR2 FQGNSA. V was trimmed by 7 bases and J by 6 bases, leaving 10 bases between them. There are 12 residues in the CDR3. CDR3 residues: CASNLGVNEQFF. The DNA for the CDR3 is TGTGCCAGCAACCTGGGGGTCAATGAGCAGTTCTTC.

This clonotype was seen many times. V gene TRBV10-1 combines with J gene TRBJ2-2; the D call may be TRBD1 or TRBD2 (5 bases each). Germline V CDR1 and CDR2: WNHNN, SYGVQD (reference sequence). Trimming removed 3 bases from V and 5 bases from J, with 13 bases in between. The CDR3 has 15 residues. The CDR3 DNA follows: TGCGCCAGCAGTGATCGGGACGTCGTAACCGGGGAGCTGTTTTTT. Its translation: CASSDRDVVTGELFF.

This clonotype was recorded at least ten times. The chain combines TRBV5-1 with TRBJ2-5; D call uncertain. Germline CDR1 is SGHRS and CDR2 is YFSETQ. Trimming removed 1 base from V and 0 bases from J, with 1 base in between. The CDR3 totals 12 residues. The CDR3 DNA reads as TGCGCCAGCAGCTTGAACCAAGAGACCCAGTACTTC. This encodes CASSLNQETQYF.

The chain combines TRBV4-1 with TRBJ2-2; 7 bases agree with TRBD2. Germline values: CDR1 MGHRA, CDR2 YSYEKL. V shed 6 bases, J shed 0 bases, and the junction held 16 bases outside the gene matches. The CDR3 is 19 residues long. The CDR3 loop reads CASSRGAGEGTANTGELFF. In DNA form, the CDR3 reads TGCGCCAGCAGTCGAGGGGCGGGGGAAGGAACAGCGAACACCGGGGAGCTGTTTTTT.

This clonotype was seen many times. DNA of the CDR3: TGTGCCAGCAGTTTGACAGGGTATCTCTTCACAGATACGCAGTATTTT. Its protein product is CASSLTGYLFTDTQYF. This chain joins TRBV28 and TRBJ2-3; the match to TRBD1 covers 7 bases. The V gene's germline CDR1 is MDHEN and CDR2 SYDVKM. Trimming removed 3 bases from V and 2 bases from J; junction bases left unmatched: 8. This CDR3 comprises 16 residues.

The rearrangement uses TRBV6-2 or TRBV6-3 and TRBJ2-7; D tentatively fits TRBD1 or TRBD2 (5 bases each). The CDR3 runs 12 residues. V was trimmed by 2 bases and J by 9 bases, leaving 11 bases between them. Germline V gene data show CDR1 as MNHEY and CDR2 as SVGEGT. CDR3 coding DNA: TGTGCCAGCAGTTACCCAGCTGGGGGGCAGTACTTC. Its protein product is CASSYPAGGQYF.

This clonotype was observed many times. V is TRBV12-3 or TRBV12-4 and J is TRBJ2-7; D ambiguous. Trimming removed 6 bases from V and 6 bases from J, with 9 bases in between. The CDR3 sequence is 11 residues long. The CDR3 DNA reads TGTGCCAGCAGCTTACTGGGCGAGCAGTACTTC. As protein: CASSLLGEQYF.

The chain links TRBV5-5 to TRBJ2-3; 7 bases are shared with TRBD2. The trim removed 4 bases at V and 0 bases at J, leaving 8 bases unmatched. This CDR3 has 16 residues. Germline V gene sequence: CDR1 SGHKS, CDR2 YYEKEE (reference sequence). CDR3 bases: TGTGCCAGCAGCGCCTTAGCGGGCAGAAGCACAGATACGCAGTATTTT. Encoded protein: CASSALAGRSTDTQYF.

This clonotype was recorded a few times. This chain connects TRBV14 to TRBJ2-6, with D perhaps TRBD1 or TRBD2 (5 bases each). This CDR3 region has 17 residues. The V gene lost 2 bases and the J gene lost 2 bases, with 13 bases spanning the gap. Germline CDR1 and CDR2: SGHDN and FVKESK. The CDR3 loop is CASSQFLGPTGANVLTF. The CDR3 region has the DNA TGTGCCAGCAGCCAATTCCTGGGACCAACTGGGGCCAACGTCCTGACTTTC.

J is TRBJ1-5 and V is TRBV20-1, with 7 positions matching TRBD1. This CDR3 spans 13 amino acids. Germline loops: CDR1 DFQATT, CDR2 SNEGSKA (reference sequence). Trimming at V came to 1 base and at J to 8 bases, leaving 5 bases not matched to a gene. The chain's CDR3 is CSARVPGGEPQHF. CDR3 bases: TGCAGTGCTAGAGTCCCAGGGGGAGAGCCCCAGCATTTT.